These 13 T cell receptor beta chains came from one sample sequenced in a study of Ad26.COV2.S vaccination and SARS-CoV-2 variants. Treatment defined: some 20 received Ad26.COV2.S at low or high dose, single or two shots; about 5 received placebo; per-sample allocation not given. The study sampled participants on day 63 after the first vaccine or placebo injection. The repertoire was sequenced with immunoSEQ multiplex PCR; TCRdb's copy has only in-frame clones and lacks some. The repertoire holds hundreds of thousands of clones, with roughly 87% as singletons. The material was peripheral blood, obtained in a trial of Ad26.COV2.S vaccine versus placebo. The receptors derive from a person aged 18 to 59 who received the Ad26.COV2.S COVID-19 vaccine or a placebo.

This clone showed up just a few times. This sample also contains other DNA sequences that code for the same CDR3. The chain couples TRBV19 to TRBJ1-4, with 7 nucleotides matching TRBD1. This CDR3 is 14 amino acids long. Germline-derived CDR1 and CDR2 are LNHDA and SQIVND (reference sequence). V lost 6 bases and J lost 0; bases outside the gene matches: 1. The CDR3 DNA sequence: TGTGCCAGTAGCGGGACAGCAACTAATGAAAAACTGTTTTTT. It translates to CASSGTATNEKLFF. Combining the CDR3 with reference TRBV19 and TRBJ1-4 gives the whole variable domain DGGITQSPKYLFRKEGQNVTLSCEQNLNHDAMYWYRQDPGQGLRLIYYSQIVNDFQKGDIAEGYSVSREKKESFPLTVTSAQKNPTAFYLCASSGTATNEKLFFGSGTQLSVL.

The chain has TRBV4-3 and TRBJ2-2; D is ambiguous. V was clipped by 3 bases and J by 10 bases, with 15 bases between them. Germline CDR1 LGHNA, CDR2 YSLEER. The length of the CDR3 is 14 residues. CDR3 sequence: CASSHADQDLELFF. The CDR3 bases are TGCGCCAGCAGCCACGCCGATCAGGACCTGGAGCTGTTTTTT.

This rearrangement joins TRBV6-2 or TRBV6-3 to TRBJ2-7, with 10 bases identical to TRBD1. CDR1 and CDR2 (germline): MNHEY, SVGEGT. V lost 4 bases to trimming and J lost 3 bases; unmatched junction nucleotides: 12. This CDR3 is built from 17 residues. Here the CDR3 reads CASSSRRQGQGYYEQYV. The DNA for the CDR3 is TGTGCCAGCAGTTCCCGACGCCAGGGACAGGGGTACTACGAGCAGTACGTC.

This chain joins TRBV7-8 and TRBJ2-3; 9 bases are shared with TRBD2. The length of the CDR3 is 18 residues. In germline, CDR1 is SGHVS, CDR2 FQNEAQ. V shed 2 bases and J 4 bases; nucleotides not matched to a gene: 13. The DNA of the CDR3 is TGTGCCAGCAGCTTACCCAGATCGGTAGCGGGAGTAGCAGATACGCAGTATTTT. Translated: CASSLPRSVAGVADTQYF.

In DNA form, the CDR3 reads TGTGCCAGCAGCTTTAGGCAGATGAACACCGGGGAGCTGTTTTTT. This sequence encodes CASSFRQMNTGELFF. The chain employs TRBV7-9 and TRBJ2-2; D is unresolved. This CDR3 region has 15 residues. The germline V and J ends were trimmed by 3 bases and 1 base, with 9 bases remaining between them. Germline V CDR1 and CDR2: SEHNR, FQNEAQ (reference sequence).

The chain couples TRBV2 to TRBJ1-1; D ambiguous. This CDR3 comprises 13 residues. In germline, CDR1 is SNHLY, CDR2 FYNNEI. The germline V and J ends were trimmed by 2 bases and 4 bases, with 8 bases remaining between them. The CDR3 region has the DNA TGTGCCAGCAGTGAAACCGCATTCACTGAAGCTTTCTTT. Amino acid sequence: CASSETAFTEAFF.

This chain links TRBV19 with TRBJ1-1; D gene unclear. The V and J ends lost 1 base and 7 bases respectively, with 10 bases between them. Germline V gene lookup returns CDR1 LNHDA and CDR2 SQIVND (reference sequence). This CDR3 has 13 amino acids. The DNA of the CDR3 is TGTGCCAGTAGTATAGTTTTGGGAAATGAAGCTTTCTTT. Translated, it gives CASSIVLGNEAFF.

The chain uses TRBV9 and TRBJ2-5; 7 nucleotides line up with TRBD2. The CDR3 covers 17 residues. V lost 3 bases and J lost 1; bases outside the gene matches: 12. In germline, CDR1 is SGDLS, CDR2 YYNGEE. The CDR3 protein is CASSAHNSGEGQETQYF. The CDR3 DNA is TGTGCCAGCAGCGCCCACAACTCCGGGGAGGGCCAAGAGACCCAGTACTTC.

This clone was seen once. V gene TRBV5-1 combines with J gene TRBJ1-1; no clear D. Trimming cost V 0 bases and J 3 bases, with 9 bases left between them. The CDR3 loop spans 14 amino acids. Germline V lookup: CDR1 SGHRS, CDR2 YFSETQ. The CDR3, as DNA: TGCGCCAGCAGCTTGGGTGGGGTGGACACTGAAGCTTTCTTT. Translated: CASSLGGVDTEAFF. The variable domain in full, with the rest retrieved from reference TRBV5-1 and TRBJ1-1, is KAGVTQTPRYLIKTRGQQVTLSCSPISGHRSVSWYQQTPGQGLQFLFEYFSETQRNKGNFPGRFSGRQFSNSRSEMNVSTLELGDSALYLCASSLGGVDTEAFFGQGTRLTVV.

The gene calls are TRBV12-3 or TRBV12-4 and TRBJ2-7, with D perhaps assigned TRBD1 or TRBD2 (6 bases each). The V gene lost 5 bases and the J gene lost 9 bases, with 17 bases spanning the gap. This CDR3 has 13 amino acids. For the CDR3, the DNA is TGTGCCAGCAGTAGGCCGGAGGGGGGAGGGCAGTACTTC. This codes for CASSRPEGGGQYF.

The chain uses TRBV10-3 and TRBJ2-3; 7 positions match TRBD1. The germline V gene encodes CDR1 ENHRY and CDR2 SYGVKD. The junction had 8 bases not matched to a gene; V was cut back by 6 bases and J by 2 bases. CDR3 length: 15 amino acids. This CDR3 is CAISRDSGTTDTQYF. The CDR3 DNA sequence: TGTGCCATCAGCCGGGACAGCGGAACCACAGATACGCAGTATTTT.

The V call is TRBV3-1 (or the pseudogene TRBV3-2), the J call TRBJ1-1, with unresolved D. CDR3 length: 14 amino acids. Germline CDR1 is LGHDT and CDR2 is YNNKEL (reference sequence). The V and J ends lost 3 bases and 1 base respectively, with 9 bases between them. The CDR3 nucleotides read TGTGCCAGCAGCCAGGGGTACCCGAACACTGAAGCTTTCTTT. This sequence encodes CASSQGYPNTEAFF.

Here the CDR3 reads CASSATAIFGTEAFF. The CDR3 bases are TGTGCCAGCAGCGCTACAGCTATCTTTGGCACTGAAGCTTTCTTT. The genes are TRBV9 and TRBJ1-1; no clear D gene. Germline CDR1 reads SGDLS; CDR2 reads YYNGEE. V was shortened by 3 bases and J by 4 bases, with 16 bases between the two germline ends. This CDR3 is built from 15 residues.